This T cell receptor (beta chain) stems from a study of blood T cell repertoires in COVID-19. Overall study context: Spain, Italy and the United States supplied samples that represented acute and convalescent COVID-19.

Researchers sorted participants into cohorts using their self-reported clinical history. This CDR3 contains 16 residues. From germline, CDR1 is MNHEY and CDR2 SMNVEV (reference sequence). V lost 6 bases and J lost 2, with 16 bases in between. The repertoire was sequenced with immunoSEQ multiplex PCR; TCRdb's copy has only in-frame clones and lacks some. The table has approximately 200,000 clones, over 75% seen once; the top ten hold approximately 7.2%. The chain couples TRBV27 to TRBJ2-2; tentative D call: TRBD1 (6 bases). This sequence was found in a man aged 30 to 39 in a cohort exposed to, infected with or recovered from COVID-19 (not recorded which). Sequenced: PBMCs or T cells enriched from blood (not recorded which). CDR3 amino acids: CASSRTGSSNTGELFF. DNA for the CDR3: TGTGCCAGCAGCCGAACAGGGTCGAGTAACACCGGGGAGCTGTTTTTT.